This entry lists 21 T cell receptor beta chains sequenced from one sample in a study of a mutant IDH1 vaccine in newly diagnosed glioma. For these TCRs, the target antigens are not known. Only in-frame clones appear in the TCRdb table, and some are missing; sequencing was by immunoSEQ multiplex PCR. Of tens of thousands of clones listed, roughly 90% are singletons. Time point noted: week 47, end of study. Every vaccine dose comprised 300 ug of mutant IDH1 20-mer peptide plus topical imiquimod. The specimen comprised PBMCs, sampled from a glioma patient whose treatment included an IDH1 peptide vaccine. These receptors were obtained from a middle-aged man with glioma.

The V and J genes are TRBV27 and TRBJ2-1; 12 bases agree with TRBD2. Losses at the gene ends were 0 bases for V and 5 bases for J; bases not matched to a gene: 8. CDR1 and CDR2 (germline): MNHEY, SMNVEV (reference sequence). There are 18 residues in the CDR3. The CDR3 spells CASSLSTYLAGGDNEQFF. The CDR3 coding sequence is TGTGCCAGCAGTTTATCTACCTACCTAGCGGGGGGGGACAATGAGCAGTTCTTC.

This clone was detected only once. The CDR3 DNA sequence: TGCGCCAGCAGTCAATCAAGGGTCCGGATAGCCAAAAACATTCAGTACTTC. This translates into CASSQSRVRIAKNIQYF. The rearrangement joins TRBV23-1 to TRBJ2-4; D is uncertain. TRBV23-1 is assigned to the ORF class and has an uncertain function. The CDR3 is 17 residues long. V was clipped by 0 bases and J by 0 bases, with 12 bases between them.

The chain has TRBV30 and TRBJ1-4; 8 bases fit TRBD1. Germline trimming cut 0 bases from V and 8 bases from J; bases unmatched to any gene: 5. This CDR3 spans 14 amino acids. Germline-derived CDR1 and CDR2 are GTSNPN and SVGIG (reference sequence). CDR3 sequence: CAWSVSGGGEKLFF. The DNA of the CDR3 is TGTGCCTGGAGTGTTTCAGGGGGCGGCGAAAAACTGTTTTTT.

The rearrangement links TRBV7-2 to TRBJ2-1; the D gene is possibly TRBD2 (6 bases). Germline assignment: CDR1 SGHTA and CDR2 FQGNSA. V was clipped by 3 bases and J by 4 bases, with 7 bases between them. The CDR3 covers 13 residues. CDR3 region: CASSFGGYNEQFF. CDR3 sequence (DNA): TGTGCCAGCAGCTTCGGGGGTTACAATGAGCAGTTCTTC. The entire variable domain, with the rest obtained from reference TRBV7-2 and TRBJ2-1, is as follows: GAGVSQSPSNKVTEKGKDVELRCDPISGHTALYWYRQSLGQGLEFLIYFQGNSAPDKSGLPSDRFSAERTGGSVSTLTIQRTQQEDSAVYLCASSFGGYNEQFFGPGTRLTVL.

The CDR3 is CASSREVNEKLFF. CDR3 DNA sequence: TGCGCCAGCAGCCGCGAGGTTAATGAAAAACTGTTTTTT. The chain joins TRBV4-3 to TRBJ1-4; no clear D gene. Germline V lookup: CDR1 LGHNA, CDR2 YSLEER. This CDR3 region has 13 residues. The V end was cut by 4 bases, the J end by 4 bases, with 7 bases between.

This clone is a singleton in its sample. This chain links TRBV28 with TRBJ1-1; 7 positions agree with TRBD1. CDR1 and CDR2 from the germline V gene are MDHEN and SYDVKM. With 6 bases clipped from V and 0 bases from J, the junction kept 4 bases outside the gene matches. There are 14 residues in the CDR3. The CDR3 is CASREGTVNTEAFF. DNA of the CDR3: TGTGCCAGCAGGGAAGGGACAGTGAACACTGAAGCTTTCTTT. The whole variable domain, remainder taken from reference TRBV28 and TRBJ1-1, is DVKVTQSSRYLVKRTGEKVFLECVQDMDHENMFWYRQDPGLGLRLIYFSYDVKMKEKGDIPEGYSVSREKKERFSLILESASTNQTSMYLCASREGTVNTEAFFGQGTRLTVV.

The genes are TRBV10-3 and TRBJ1-2; D is possibly TRBD1 (5 bases). V shed 8 bases and J shed 4 bases, with 11 bases lying between them. This CDR3 contains 12 residues. The germline gives CDR1 ENHRY, CDR2 SYGVKD. The CDR3 here is CAIGGGPYGYTF. The CDR3 DNA is TGTGCCATCGGGGGAGGACCCTATGGCTACACCTTC.

CDR3 bases: TGTGCCAGCAGTTTACCGGGAACTCAAGAATGGACCCAGTACTTC. This gives the protein CASSLPGTQEWTQYF. The chain combines TRBV28 with TRBJ2-5; D is possibly TRBD2 (5 bases). This CDR3 has 15 amino acids. Germline V gives CDR1 MDHEN, CDR2 SYDVKM. The V and J ends lost 2 bases and 7 bases respectively, with 17 bases between them.

The chain joins TRBV2 to TRBJ1-1, with D maybe TRBD1 (6 bases). The CDR3 extends over 14 amino acids. The germline gives CDR1 SNHLY, CDR2 FYNNEI. Trimming pared 4 bases from V and 3 bases from J, leaving 12 bases between. The DNA for the CDR3 is TGTGCCAGCAGTGCGCAGGGGAGGGACACTGAAGCTTTCTTT. Amino acid sequence: CASSAQGRDTEAFF.

The chain has TRBV18 and TRBJ2-5; either TRBD1 or TRBD2 may supply D (5 bases each). Germline loops: CDR1 KGHSH, CDR2 LQKENI. The CDR3 is 16 residues long. The V end lost 1 base, the J end lost 2 bases, and 14 bases lay between the germline ends. CDR3 nucleotides: TGTGCCAGCTCACCACGGCGACCATGGGGGCAAGAGACCCAGTACTTC. Protein: CASSPRRPWGQETQYF. The full variable domain, rest sourced from reference TRBV18 and TRBJ2-5, is NAGVMQNPRHLVRRRGQEARLRCSPMKGHSHVYWYRQLPEEGLKFMVYLQKENIIDESGMPKERFSAEFPKEGPSILRIQQVVRGDSAAYFCASSPRRPWGQETQYFGPGTRLLVL.

The chain couples TRBV9 to TRBJ2-3; 10 positions agree with TRBD2. V trimming: 0 bases; J trimming: 5 bases; junction bases outside the gene matches: 9. Per germline, CDR1 SGDLS and CDR2 YYNGEE. The CDR3 is made up of 17 amino acids. The CDR3 loop is CASSVEGTSASVDTQYF. The CDR3 DNA reads TGTGCCAGCAGCGTAGAAGGGACTAGCGCTTCGGTAGATACGCAGTATTTT.

The V call is TRBV5-4, the J call TRBJ1-6; D uncertain. The CDR3 consists of 14 residues. Germline V CDR1 and CDR2: SGHNT, YYREEE (reference sequence). Trimming stripped 4 bases from V and 7 bases from J, with 12 bases between. As DNA, the CDR3 is TGTGCCAGCAGCCCTTCTCCGGGGAATTCACCCCTCCACTTT. It encodes CASSPSPGNSPLHF.

The gene calls are TRBV10-2 and TRBJ2-5, with D unresolved. This CDR3 is built from 11 residues. Germline assignment: CDR1 WSHSY and CDR2 SAAADI. V lost 8 bases and J 7 bases, leaving 11 bases between the germline ends. The CDR3 sequence: CASGSQWTQYF. In nucleotides, the CDR3 is TGCGCCAGCGGCTCCCAGTGGACCCAGTACTTC.

V gene TRBV7-9 combines with J gene TRBJ2-1; D is undetermined. Trimming shortened V by 4 bases and J by 0 bases, and 13 bases separated the two germline ends. From germline, CDR1 is SEHNR and CDR2 FQNEAQ (reference sequence). This CDR3 is built from 16 residues. The CDR3 nucleotides read TGTGCCAGCAGCTCGCGCGCCCTTAACTCCTACAATGAGCAGTTCTTC. Translating gives CASSSRALNSYNEQFF.

The J gene is TRBJ2-2, the V gene TRBV5-1; possible D gene TRBD2, 6 bases. The CDR3 covers 16 residues. Germline V gives CDR1 SGHRS, CDR2 YFSETQ. V gave up 0 bases and J gave up 5 bases, with 14 bases separating them. The CDR3 loop reads CASSLAGGVGTGELFF. In DNA form, the CDR3 reads TGCGCCAGCAGCTTGGCCGGAGGGGTTGGAACCGGGGAGCTGTTTTTT.

The chain has TRBV19 and TRBJ2-1, with 13 bases identical to TRBD2. With V trimmed by 6 bases and J by 0 bases, 5 bases remained unmatched. The CDR3 has 17 amino acids. Germline V CDR1 and CDR2: LNHDA, SQIVND (reference sequence). The DNA for the CDR3 is TGTGCCAGTAGGAGACTAGCGGGAGGACTCTCCTACAATGAGCAGTTCTTC. Translated: CASRRLAGGLSYNEQFF. The full variable domain, with the rest looked up from reference TRBV19 and TRBJ2-1, is DGGITQSPKYLFRKEGQNVTLSCEQNLNHDAMYWYRQDPGQGLRLIYYSQIVNDFQKGDIAEGYSVSREKKESFPLTVTSAQKNPTAFYLCASRRLAGGLSYNEQFFGPGTRLTVL.

The V and J genes are TRBV28 and TRBJ2-7; D is unclear. Trimming removed 3 bases from V and 0 bases from J, with 9 bases in between. The CDR3 runs 14 residues. Germline V gene lookup returns CDR1 MDHEN and CDR2 SYDVKM. CDR3: CASSLTQTSYEQYF. The CDR3 DNA is TGTGCCAGCAGTTTGACCCAAACCTCCTACGAGCAGTACTTC.

The rearrangement joins TRBV18 to TRBJ2-3, with D hard to call. Looked up from germline, CDR1 is KGHSH and CDR2 is LQKENI. The germline V and J ends were trimmed by 4 bases and 4 bases, with 3 bases remaining between them. The CDR3 runs to 11 residues. CDR3 coding DNA: TGTGCCAGCTCACAATCAGATACGCAGTATTTT. Residues: CASSQSDTQYF. The full variable domain, with the rest looked up from reference TRBV18 and TRBJ2-3, is NAGVMQNPRHLVRRRGQEARLRCSPMKGHSHVYWYRQLPEEGLKFMVYLQKENIIDESGMPKERFSAEFPKEGPSILRIQQVVRGDSAAYFCASSQSDTQYFGPGTRLTVL.

V is TRBV4-1 and J is TRBJ1-2; no clear D. The CDR3 extends over 16 amino acids. CDR1 is MGHRA, CDR2 YSYEKL, per germline. V lost 5 bases to trimming and J lost 3 bases, with 19 bases between them. The CDR3 DNA is TGCGCCAGCAGCGAGAGTAGACCACAAAACTACTATGGCTACACCTTC. Translation gives CASSESRPQNYYGYTF.

The gene calls are TRBV29-1 and TRBJ2-7; D might be TRBD2 (6 bases). The V gene's germline CDR1 is SQVTM and CDR2 ANQGSEA. With 1 base removed from V and 1 base from J, the gap between germline ends came to 14 bases. The CDR3 has 15 amino acids. The CDR3 sequence: CSVEGWPAGSYEQYF. In DNA form, the CDR3 reads TGCAGCGTTGAAGGGTGGCCAGCGGGTTCCTACGAGCAGTACTTC.

This chain joins TRBV2 and TRBJ1-2, with D uncertain. The germline V gene has CDR1 SNHLY and CDR2 FYNNEI. The CDR3 has 13 residues. Trimming removed 4 bases at V and 6 bases at J, with 12 bases between. The CDR3 DNA sequence: TGTGCCAGCAGTGCCGGGGTAGGGCATGGCTACACCTTC. It encodes CASSAGVGHGYTF.